This T cell receptor (beta chain) was identified during a study of CD8+CD57+ T cells in acquired aplastic anemia (dated by TCRdb to 2016 to 2019). Context from the whole study: A mean of approximately 3 ug of DNA, ranging from about 0.2 to 27.4 ug, was extracted from sorted CD4+ and CD8+ cells. For healthy donor samples, the average read count was roughly 9.9 million for CD4+ cells and roughly 12 million for CD8+ cells.

Profiling of TCR beta VDJ combinations and CDR3 sequences used genomic DNA as the template. TCR repertoire sequencing was run on an Illumina HiSeq 2000. On the study's bioinformatics: Repertoire assessment relied on Simpson's diversity index, CDR3 size and DJ length profiles, and TRBV/TRBJ rearrangement plots. The immunodominant clone was defined as the most abundant DNA sequence in deep sequencing data. CDR3 amino acid sequences were checked for sharing between subjects and were compared against published repertoires and the VDJdb database. TCRdb ran its own pipeline on the public reads, namely fastp trimming at Q25 and MiXCR clone calling, and kept in-frame beta chains. Rows are unified per CDR3 protein, each entry keeping the most common DNA and genes. These V and J calls rely on TCRdb rather than the paper's analysis. This sample lists 150,000 to 200,000 distinct CDR3 sequences; 35% to 55% were detected once. The ten biggest clones cover approximately 1% of the sample.

V was cut back by 1 base and J by 2 bases, leaving a gap of 7 bases between them. The CDR3 sequence holds 14 residues, the cysteine and phenylalanine included. The entry retains the CDR3 DNA only, 42 bases that are in frame from base 1. The germline V gene gives CDR1 as MGHRA and CDR2 as YSYEKL. This clonotype was seen repeatedly, ten times or more. This clone's antigen is unknown. Base qualities are not provided; no much larger clone lies one nucleotide away. Study-wide findings and limitations: Around 27 CD8+ CDR3 sequences were shared between patients and controls but appeared highly expressed in patients and within their immunodominant clones. Patients and healthy controls showed no significant difference in CD8+ Simpson's diversity (P=0.060).

In this study, sorted CD4+ and CD8+ T cells from the blood of healthy subjects and of severe aplastic anemia patients had their TCR repertoires deep-sequenced. Ficoll-Paque density gradient centrifugation was used to isolate peripheral blood mononuclear cells. Before DNA was extracted, CD4+ and CD8+ T cells were sorted using either FACS or magnetic beads. This sequence was found in a human donor in good health. Recombination linked TRBV4-1 to TRBJ2-3; no D segment can be confidently identified. Sequences were obtained from sorted CD4+, CD8+, or CD8+CD57+ T cells (not recorded which) from PBMCs. The nucleotide sequence is TGCGCCAGCAGCCAAGGTGGGCCCACAGATACGCAGTATTTT. Its amino acids are CASSQGGPTDTQYF.